This T cell receptor beta chain is from a study of regulatory T cells in long-lasting Graves disease. In building TCR beta libraries, iRepertoire HTBI primers were used together with Arm-PCR of CDR3 regions. TCRdb passed the multiplex PCR reads through MiXCR, listing each CDR3 protein once. In the table there are around 240,000 distinct CDR3 sequences, under 20% of which are singletons. This clonotype turned up a few times. The V end was cut by 4 bases, the J end by 2 bases, with 13 bases between. CDR1 and CDR2 from the germline V gene are SGHDT and YYEEEE. The CDR3 contains 15 residues. Described time point: newly diagnosed GD, antithyroid drugs for less than 3 months. Extracted RNA from PBMCs served as the source of the TCR library. Another study also made use of these data, one on T cells in Graves' hyperthyroidism and ophthalmopathy. According to that study: Most expanded thyroid clonotypes above 0.001 also appeared in blood. The model forecast ophthalmopathy, anticipating it by a median around 6.4 months before onset.

The material was peripheral blood mononuclear cells (PBMCs), obtained at new diagnosis, from a patient treated with antithyroid drugs. This TCR was sampled from a woman in her twenties or thirties with Graves disease. The chain combines TRBV5-6 with TRBJ2-1, with D tentatively TRBD1 or TRBD2 (7 bases each). The chain's CDR3 is CASSQGGLTYNEQFF. The CDR3 DNA reads TGTGCCAGCAGCCAGGGGGGGTTAACCTACAATGAGCAGTTCTTC.